The next 6 T cell receptor beta chains were all read from a single sample in a study of shared clonotypes between healthy human individuals. The protocol was immunoSEQ multiplex PCR, while the TCRdb copy is restricted to in-frame clones and leaves out a portion. Of approximately 2.1 million clones listed, 93% are singletons. Sequencing input: naive CD4+ T cells from PBMCs. Described subset: CD45RA+ positively selected. The receptors originated from a man younger than 30 in good health. Some clones in this sample may be carry-over from other donors' samples.

The chain carries TRBV9 and TRBJ2-1; 7 bases fit TRBD2. This CDR3 contains 15 residues. Germline V gene sequence: CDR1 SGDLS, CDR2 YYNGEE. V was pared by 4 bases and J by 0 bases, with 4 bases of the junction left unmatched. The CDR3 is CASSSASGSYNEQFF. Here the CDR3 DNA reads TGTGCCAGCAGCTCAGCTAGCGGCTCCTACAATGAGCAGTTCTTC.

This clone has just one count. This rearrangement joins TRBV18 to TRBJ2-1; D is perhaps TRBD1 (6 bases). Germline CDR1 and CDR2: KGHSH and LQKENI. The germline V and J ends were trimmed by 0 bases and 8 bases, with 8 bases remaining between them. The CDR3 runs 13 residues. CDR3 nucleotides: TGTGCCAGCTCACCACCGGGGGCTGATGAGCAGTTCTTC. The encoded protein is CASSPPGADEQFF. The variable domain in full, completed from reference TRBV18 and TRBJ2-1, reads NAGVMQNPRHLVRRRGQEARLRCSPMKGHSHVYWYRQLPEEGLKFMVYLQKENIIDESGMPKERFSAEFPKEGPSILRIQQVVRGDSAAYFCASSPPGADEQFFGPGTRLTVL.

The chain employs TRBV5-8 and TRBJ2-7, with 10 bases identical to TRBD1. This CDR3 region has 15 residues. CDR1 and CDR2 (germline): SGHTS, YDEGEE. V shed 5 bases and J 6 bases; nucleotides not matched to a gene: 11. Here the CDR3 reads CASRSLGQGTGEQYF. CDR3 bases: TGTGCCAGCAGGTCCCTGGGACAGGGGACAGGCGAGCAGTACTTC.

The chain couples TRBV4-2 to TRBJ1-2, with TRBD1 identical over 8 bases. Losses at the gene ends were 2 bases for V and 5 bases for J; bases not matched to a gene: 7. Germline CDR1 reads LGHNA; CDR2 reads YNFKEQ. The CDR3 totals 15 residues. CDR3 region: CASSQSGTGRYGYTF. DNA of the CDR3: TGTGCCAGCAGCCAATCCGGGACAGGTCGATATGGCTACACCTTC.

The chain combines TRBV7-2 with TRBJ2-1; 7 bases are a match to TRBD2. V lost 3 bases to trimming and J lost 3 bases; unmatched junction nucleotides: 8. The CDR3 is made up of 16 amino acids. From germline, CDR1 is SGHTA and CDR2 FQGNSA. CDR3 residues: CASSFSISGDYNEQFF. In nucleotides, the CDR3 is TGTGCCAGCAGCTTTTCTATCAGCGGGGACTACAATGAGCAGTTCTTC.

The gene calls are TRBV10-3 and TRBJ2-5, with 8 nucleotides matching TRBD2. Trimming removed 3 bases from V and 1 base from J; junction bases left unmatched: 7. From germline, CDR1 is ENHRY and CDR2 SYGVKD. This CDR3 comprises 16 residues. The CDR3 nucleotides are TGTGCCATCAGTGAATTTGGCGGGAGGACCCAAGAGACCCAGTACTTC. Its protein product is CAISEFGGRTQETQYF.